The 11 T cell receptor beta chains below were found in one sample sequenced in a study of control samples from healthy donors and cancer patients. The protocol was immunoSEQ multiplex PCR, while the TCRdb copy is restricted to in-frame clones and leaves out a portion. This table holds 68,000 or so clones, about 83% found once. The sample consisted of blood. The receptors come from a man in his 60s in good health.

V is TRBV3-1 (or the pseudogene TRBV3-2) and J is TRBJ2-3, with D perhaps TRBD2 (5 bases). V lost 0 bases, J lost 6 bases, and 10 bases lay in between. Germline CDR1 reads LGHDT; CDR2 reads YNNKEL (reference sequence). The CDR3 totals 14 residues. The CDR3 region is CASSQDGRVDTQYF. The CDR3 DNA is TGTGCCAGCAGCCAAGATGGGAGAGTTGATACGCAGTATTTT.

This chain joins TRBV6-2 or TRBV6-3 and TRBJ2-2, with TRBD1 as a possible D gene (6 bases). Germline V gene data show CDR1 as MNHEY and CDR2 as SVGEGT. The CDR3 runs 15 residues. Trimming stripped 5 bases from V and 0 bases from J, with 10 bases between. The CDR3 sequence is CASSQTGSNTGELFF. CDR3 DNA: TGTGCCAGCAGTCAGACAGGTTCGAACACCGGGGAGCTGTTTTTT.

This chain joins TRBV11-2 and TRBJ2-1; D is undetermined. Germline V gene sequence: CDR1 SGHAT, CDR2 FQNNGV. The length of the CDR3 is 14 residues. The V end lost 1 base, the J end lost 5 bases, and 9 bases lay between the germline ends. The CDR3, as DNA: TGTGCCAGCAGCTTAGTGGGCGCACACAATGAGCAGTTCTTC. Its translation is CASSLVGAHNEQFF.

V usage is TRBV2 and J usage is TRBJ1-6; 7 nucleotides match TRBD1. This CDR3 is built from 14 residues. The ends lost 3 bases at V and 7 bases at J; junction bases unmatched: 3. CDR1 is SNHLY and CDR2 is FYNNEI in the germline V gene. The CDR3 here is CASSEQGVNSPLHF. CDR3 sequence (DNA): TGTGCCAGCAGTGAGCAGGGGGTAAATTCACCCCTCCACTTT.

The CDR3 DNA sequence: TGTGCCAGCAGCGTTCTAGCGGTGGGCACAGATACGCAGTATTTT. It is translated as CASSVLAVGTDTQYF. This chain uses TRBV7-2 with TRBJ2-3, with 7 bases lining up with TRBD2. This CDR3 is built from 15 residues. The V gene's germline CDR1 is SGHTA and CDR2 FQGNSA. V shed 5 bases and J 1 base; nucleotides not matched to a gene: 6.

The genes are TRBV27 and TRBJ2-1; 8 bases map to TRBD1. Germline trimming cut 5 bases from V and 9 bases from J; bases unmatched to any gene: 9. The length of the CDR3 is 14 residues. From germline, CDR1 is MNHEY and CDR2 SMNVEV (reference sequence). The DNA of the CDR3 is TGTGCCAGCAGTCAGACAGGGGTGCGGGCTGAGCAGTTCTTC. Encoded protein: CASSQTGVRAEQFF.

The J gene is TRBJ1-3, the V gene TRBV5-6, with a tentative D call TRBD1 (6 bases). Germline loops: CDR1 SGHDT, CDR2 YYEEEE. The CDR3 is 17 residues long. Trimming shortened V by 1 base and J by 0 bases, and 14 bases separated the two germline ends. CDR3 coding DNA: TGTGCCAGCAGCTTGAGCGCTATGGACAGCTCTGGAAACACCATATATTTT. Protein product: CASSLSAMDSSGNTIYF.

The chain couples TRBV7-2 to TRBJ1-1, with D perhaps TRBD1 (5 bases). The CDR3 runs 16 residues. From germline, CDR1 is SGHTA and CDR2 FQGNSA. Trimming pared 10 bases from V and 2 bases from J, leaving 23 bases between. The CDR3, as DNA: TGTGCCACCGCGAGTGGGGCGCGGATGTTTAACACTGAAGCTTTCTTT. It is translated as CATASGARMFNTEAFF.

This chain links TRBV7-9 with TRBJ1-2; D ambiguous. Germline V gives CDR1 SEHNR, CDR2 FQNEAQ (reference sequence). V lost 0 bases and J lost 2, with 4 bases in between. This CDR3 has 13 amino acids. CDR3 nucleotides: TGTGCCAGCAGCTTAGCAGTCAACTATGGCTACACCTTC. Its protein product is CASSLAVNYGYTF.

The gene calls are TRBV6-6 and TRBJ1-1; D is uncertain. CDR1 and CDR2 (germline): MNHNY, SVGAGI (reference sequence). V was trimmed by 6 bases and J by 1 base, leaving 6 bases between them. This CDR3 is 12 amino acids long. Written as DNA, the CDR3 is TGTGCCAGCAGCCGGGGGAACACTGAAGCTTTCTTT. Translating it yields CASSRGNTEAFF.

The V and J genes are TRBV2 and TRBJ2-1; 7 bases are shared with TRBD1. Germline trimming cut 8 bases from V and 6 bases from J; bases unmatched to any gene: 4. The germline V gene encodes CDR1 SNHLY and CDR2 FYNNEI. The CDR3 covers 12 residues. CDR3 coding DNA: TGTGCCAGCTCCGGGACAGTCAATGAGCAGTTCTTC. Protein sequence: CASSGTVNEQFF.